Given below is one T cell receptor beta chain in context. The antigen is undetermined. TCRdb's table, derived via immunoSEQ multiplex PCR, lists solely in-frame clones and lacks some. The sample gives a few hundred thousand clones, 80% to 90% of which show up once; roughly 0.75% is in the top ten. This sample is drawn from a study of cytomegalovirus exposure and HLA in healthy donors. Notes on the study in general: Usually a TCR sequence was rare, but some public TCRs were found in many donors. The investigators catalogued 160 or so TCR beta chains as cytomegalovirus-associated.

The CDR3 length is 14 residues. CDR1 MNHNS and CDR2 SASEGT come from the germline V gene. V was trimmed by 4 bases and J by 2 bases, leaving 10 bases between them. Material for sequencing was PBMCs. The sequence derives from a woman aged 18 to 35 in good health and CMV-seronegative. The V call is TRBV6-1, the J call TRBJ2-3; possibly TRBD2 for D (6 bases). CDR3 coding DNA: TGTGCCAGCAGTGGACTAGGCCCCACAGATACGCAGTATTTT. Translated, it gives CASSGLGPTDTQYF.